The clone carrying this T cell receptor beta chain turned up a few times. Its antigen is not identified. The entry originates in a study of T-cell reconstitution after alpha-beta-depleted transplantation in children. The study, taken as a whole, reports: Surviving recipient T cells and thymic progenitors underlay high day-60 TCRbeta diversity in some patients. Reportedly, roughly two months post-transplant, alpha-beta T cells arose from several hundred expanded graft clones.

The CDR3 has 18 amino acids. Germline values: CDR1 GTSNPN, CDR2 SVGIG (reference sequence). Germline trimming cut 5 bases from V and 2 bases from J; bases unmatched to any gene: 16. TCRbeta library construction was performed incorporating unique molecular identifiers. TCRdb fed the PCR reads into MiXCR, producing one record per CDR3 protein. Among hundreds of thousands of distinct CDR3 sequences listed, approximately 13% were seen once. This chain connects TRBV30 to TRBJ2-3; 10 bases align to TRBD2. This clonotype was sampled from a male patient aged 10 to 17 who had a stem cell transplant for acute myeloid leukemia, so the T cells may come from the graft donor. The source material was PBMCs, mostly from graft donor cells, sampled 360 days after TCRalphabeta/CD19-depleted stem cell transplant. The CDR3 spells CAWAKGAGGVLLTDTQYF. The DNA of the CDR3 is TGTGCCTGGGCCAAGGGAGCGGGAGGGGTCCTTCTCACAGATACGCAGTATTTT.